Given below is one T cell receptor beta chain in context. Its antigen target is currently unknown. No much larger clone is present one base from it, and per-base qualities are unavailable. This sample was taken from a study of cytomegalovirus exposure and HLA in healthy donors (dated by TCRdb to 2015 to 2018). Describing the broader study: An earlier analysis of some 600 of the donors reported 276 Gb of sequence data and 95 million to 130 million unique TCR beta sequences obtained from 180 million or so T cells. Rather than using new phenotypic data, the later analysis identified candidate immune exposures from TCR beta sequences and from how often those sequences occurred across donors. The T cell repertoires of 550 to 850 subjects were profiled by immunosequencing and related to cytomegalovirus serostatus. Every repertoire in the discovery cohort had been generated on one and the same sequencing platform. Genome-wide SNP genotypes for about 55% of the roughly 670 donors were used in a later genetic analysis, which treated that subset as a discovery cohort. In an earlier analysis of 587 of the donors, high-throughput TCR beta sequencing was used to judge whether each TCR beta V gene segment behaved as functional or pseudogenic. In a later analysis, previously published TCR beta repertoires from several hundred donors were re-analyzed and high-resolution HLA genotyping was added so that TCR occurrence patterns could be studied. Class I and class II HLA loci were covered by the typing at four-digit resolution. An early release covering roughly 640 HLA-typed donors comprised about 290 gigabases of sequencing data and around 85 million unique TCR sequences. The number of typed donors differed by locus: roughly 620-640 for A, B, C, DRB1 and DQB1; 500 to 550 for DQA1; 600 to 610 for DPA1; and about 450 for DPB1. Because of strong linkage in the cohort, five DR-DQ haplotypes were treated as single units for association and clustering. On average, about 240,000 unique TCR beta nucleotide sequences were sequenced per donor among about 400 genotyped donors of the cohort, with around 19% of those sequences being non-productive. Among the roughly 430 genotyped donors, 81% belonged to the genetic ancestry cluster associated with self-reported Caucasian donors. Donor age, sex, ethnicity and CMV serostatus were collected together with the repertoire data. Along with the roughly 710-subject first cohort, a separate validation cohort of over 90 different subjects was used. The aim of the study was to test whether cataloging public T cell receptors could identify signatures of past pathogen exposure. To predict cytomegalovirus infection status, the study brought together high-throughput TCR immunosequencing, statistical association of individual TCRs with disease status, and machine learning.

The library was produced with the immunoSEQ multiplex PCR assay. For the multiplex PCR, a mixture combining 60 forward primers for TCR Vbeta segments and 13 reverse primers for TCR Jbeta segments was used. The CDR3 region of rearranged TCR beta genes was amplified from genomic DNA with a multiplex PCR assay. The amplified TCR beta libraries were sequenced on the Illumina HiSeq System as 87-base-pair reads. As for the authors' bioinformatics: A later analysis counted 65 million to 90 million unique TCR beta chains across the 500 to 850 repertoires, and some 11 million of these chains were shared by at least two donors. A nearest-neighbor algorithm error-corrected the raw reads and collapsed the reads into unique sequences, merging closely related sequences to remove PCR and sequencing errors. Alignment of CDR3 sequences to IMGT reference sequences was used to assign V, D and J gene segments. For a sequence to be retained, at least a six-nucleotide match to both a V gene segment and a J gene segment was required. Rearrangements were called productive when the CDR3 lacked stop codons and stayed in frame with V and J; all others were non-productive. CDR3 was defined according to IMGT convention as the region running from the second conserved V-encoded cysteine to the conserved J-encoded phenylalanine. The earlier analysis of a few hundred of the donors excluded any sequence lacking an unambiguous match to a single V gene segment. In an earlier analysis of 587 of the donors, V segments were called functional above 56.7% productive rearrangements and were called segregating when the between-donor standard deviation exceeded 5%. A statistical classification framework was developed to diagnose cytomegalovirus status using the catalog of TCR beta chain sequences. V and J gene assignment, in a later analysis, came from comparing TCR nucleotide sequences with IMGT/GENE-DB human TR gene sequences. Using the TCRdist pipeline, a later analysis assigned CDR3 sequences along with most-parsimonious VDJ recombination scenarios. In a later analysis, each TCR beta chain was defined by its CDR3 amino acid sequence together with its V-gene family, and reads without a unique V-gene family were excluded. In a later analysis, 450 to 600 highly shared, low-generation-probability nucleotide sequences were removed to address suspected cross-contamination and a sequencing artifact. In a later analysis, a clonal expansion index was calculated for each public chain from normalized within-repertoire ranks of inferred template counts. In a later analysis, generation probabilities were computed with a VDJ recombination model fitted to out-of-frame rearrangements, and the resulting probabilities were checked against IGoR. In a later analysis, hypergeometric tests were used to score TCR-TCR, TCR-HLA and TCR-CMV co-occurrence, with a repertoire-size bias correction applied to TCR pairs. A later analysis estimated false discovery rates by permuting HLA or CMV assignments 20 times. In a later analysis, co-occurring TCRs were grouped with DBSCAN, and TCRdist sequence similarity was added when clustering was performed within HLA-allele-positive subsets. Repertoires with fewer than 30,000 or more than 120,000 public chains were left out of co-occurrence clustering, as were roughly five repertoires with anomalous nucleotide sharing. TCRdb re-hosts the immuneACCESS table, in-frame sequences only. Its copies lack some clones; in the studies checked, an unresolved V gene accounts for under half of them, and the cause for the rest is not known. V and J calls and clone size are copied from that table; D and trimming were computed from the DNA. The sample table shows about 140,000 clones, and roughly 75% are seen once. The top ten clones comprise approximately 2.3% of the sample.

General study outcomes and caveats: According to a later analysis, parvovirus B19, influenza, CMV and Epstein-Barr virus appeared linked to several top co-occurrence clusters. In an earlier analysis of more than 450 of the donors, most TCR beta V segments were observed in productive rearrangements about 87% or about 30% of the time, broadly matching IMGT annotations. The authors suggested that the approach could potentially be generalized to other disease states and immunological phenotypes. Correlated functional status among segregating V segments might be attributable to linkage disequilibrium, but an unknown experimental factor could not be ruled out. According to a later analysis, TCR association rates differed among HLA loci, with DRB1 alleles showing the most associated TCRs and HLA-C alleles showing the fewest. A further reported finding was that TCR beta sequences accurately predicted the HLA-A and HLA-B alleles for most subjects in the first cohort. In both the original and validation cohorts, the classifier was reported to diagnose cytomegalovirus status with high specificity and sensitivity. A later genetic analysis associated a missense DCLRE1C variant with V-gene and J-gene trimming of TCR beta chains, and an independent cohort replicated the association. In the study, roughly 160 TCR beta chains were listed as associated with cytomegalovirus. Over 15 rarely observed V segments, including chromosome 9 orphons, were excluded from the earlier analysis of a few hundred of the donors because counts were too low. The cohort was sequenced for TCR beta chains only, and without alpha or paired-chain data the features that could be detected were limited. Specific HLA alleles were associated with 15,000 to 20,000 TCR beta sequences at a false discovery rate of 0.05 in a later analysis. According to a later genetic analysis, donors in an Asian-associated ancestry cluster had fewer N-insertions in productive TCRs than the approximately 670-donor mean. Some IMGT-functional V segments, including TRBV6-2 and TRBV6-3, could not be distinguished by the 87-base-pair reads and were therefore excluded. In a later analysis, HLA-associated TCR beta chains were found to be more clonally expanded and to have lower generation probabilities than equally common non-associated chains. The only immune exposure information available for the cohort was CMV serostatus. In vitro tests confirmed that three of the cytomegalovirus-associated TCR beta chains recognize cytomegalovirus antigens. When HLA alleles, especially DR and DQ, strongly co-occurred, attributing TCR associations to individual alleles was difficult. The sequencing pipeline was judged likely to have produced a cluster of highly shared sequence variants as a technical artifact. Because HLA typing was missing for some donors at each locus, association tests included only the typed subset. Across donors, most TCR sequences were observed very rarely, whereas some public TCRs were present in many individuals. Roughly uniform sequencing depth across donors was assumed in presence/absence analyses, although this assumption may not hold. Most CMV-associated TCR beta chains appeared to be HLA-restricted in a later analysis, and the HLA associations seemed to be driven largely by CMV exposure.

The cohort was made up of hundreds of healthy bone marrow donors. At the time of sampling, every cohort member was nominally healthy, though immune exposures that went unrecorded were likely present. The donor was CMV seronegative and was included in the group of 352 seronegative cohort members. A peripheral blood sample was provided by each donor, and peripheral blood mononuclear cells were used for TCR beta sequencing. The Qiagen DNeasy Blood Extraction Kit was used to extract genomic DNA from the blood cell samples. At the junction V is shortened by 5 bases and J by 4 bases, with 17 bases in between. From its cysteine to its phenylalanine, the CDR3 spans 15 amino acids. Of the read, only the CDR3 DNA is kept; its 45 bases are in frame from base 1. CDR1 and CDR2 (MDHEN, SYDVKM) derive from the germline V gene.

Sequencing was performed on PBMCs. The V and J genes are TRBV28 and TRBJ1-2, with the D gene not clear enough to name. This TCR came from a man in his thirties or forties in good health and CMV-seronegative. The DNA is TGTGCCAGCAGTACAACAACGACGGAGGGCTATGGCTACACCTTC. This translates into CASSTTTTEGYGYTF.